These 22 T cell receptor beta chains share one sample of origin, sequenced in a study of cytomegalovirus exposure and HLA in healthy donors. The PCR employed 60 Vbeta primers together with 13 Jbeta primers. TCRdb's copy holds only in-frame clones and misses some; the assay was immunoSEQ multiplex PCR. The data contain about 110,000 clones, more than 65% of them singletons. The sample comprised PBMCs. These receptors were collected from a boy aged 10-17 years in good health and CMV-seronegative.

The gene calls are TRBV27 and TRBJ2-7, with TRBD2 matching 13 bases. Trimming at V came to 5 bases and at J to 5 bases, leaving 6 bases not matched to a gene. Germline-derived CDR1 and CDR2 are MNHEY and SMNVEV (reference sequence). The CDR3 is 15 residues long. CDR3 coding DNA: TGTGCCAGCAGTCCCGGGACTAGCGGGGAGAACGAGCAGTACTTC. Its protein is CASSPGTSGENEQYF.

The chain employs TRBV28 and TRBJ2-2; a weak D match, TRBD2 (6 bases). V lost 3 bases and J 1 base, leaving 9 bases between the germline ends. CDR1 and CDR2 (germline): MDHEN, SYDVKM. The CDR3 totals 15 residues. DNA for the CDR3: TGTGCCAGCAGTTTCCCGGGACTGAACACCGGGGAGCTGTTTTTT. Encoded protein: CASSFPGLNTGELFF. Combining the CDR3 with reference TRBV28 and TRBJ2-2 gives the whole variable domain DVKVTQSSRYLVKRTGEKVFLECVQDMDHENMFWYRQDPGLGLRLIYFSYDVKMKEKGDIPEGYSVSREKKERFSLILESASTNQTSMYLCASSFPGLNTGELFFGEGSRLTVL.

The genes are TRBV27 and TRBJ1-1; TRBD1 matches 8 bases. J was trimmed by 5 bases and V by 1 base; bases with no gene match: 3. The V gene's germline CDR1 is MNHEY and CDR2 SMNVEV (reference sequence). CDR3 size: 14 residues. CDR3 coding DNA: TGTGCCAGCAGTTTATTAGGGACAGGTACTGAAGCTTTCTTT. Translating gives CASSLLGTGTEAFF.

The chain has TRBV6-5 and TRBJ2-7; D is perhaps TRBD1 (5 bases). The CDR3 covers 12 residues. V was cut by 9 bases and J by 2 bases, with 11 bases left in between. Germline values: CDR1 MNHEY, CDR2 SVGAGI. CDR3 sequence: CASRKTAYEQYF. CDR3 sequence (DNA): TGTGCCAGTCGTAAGACAGCCTACGAGCAGTACTTC.

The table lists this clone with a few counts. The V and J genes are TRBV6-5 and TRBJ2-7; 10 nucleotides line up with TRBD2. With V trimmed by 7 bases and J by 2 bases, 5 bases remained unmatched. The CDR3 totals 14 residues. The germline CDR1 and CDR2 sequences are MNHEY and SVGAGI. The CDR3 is CASTPSGSPYEQYF. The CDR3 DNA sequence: TGTGCCAGCACTCCTAGCGGGAGCCCCTACGAGCAGTACTTC.

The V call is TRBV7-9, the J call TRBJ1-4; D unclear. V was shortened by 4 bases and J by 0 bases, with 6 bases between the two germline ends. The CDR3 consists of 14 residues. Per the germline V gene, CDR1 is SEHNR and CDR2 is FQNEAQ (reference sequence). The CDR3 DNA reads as TGTGCCAGCAGCTCCCAAACAACTAATGAAAAACTGTTTTTT. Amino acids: CASSSQTTNEKLFF.

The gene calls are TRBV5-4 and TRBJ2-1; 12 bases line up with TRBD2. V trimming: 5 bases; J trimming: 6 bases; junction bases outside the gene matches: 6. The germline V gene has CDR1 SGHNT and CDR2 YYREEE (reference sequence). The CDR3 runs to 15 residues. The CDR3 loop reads CASSQTSGRVNEQFF. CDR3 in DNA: TGTGCCAGCAGTCAGACTAGCGGGAGAGTCAATGAGCAGTTCTTC.

The chain's CDR3 is CSTSPQGSSGAFF. CDR3 sequence (DNA): TGTTCCACTTCACCTCAGGGGTCCAGTGGAGCTTTCTTT. This chain joins TRBV7-9 and TRBJ1-1, with a tentative D call TRBD1 (6 bases). Germline loops: CDR1 SEHNR, CDR2 FQNEAQ (reference sequence). This CDR3 is built from 13 residues.

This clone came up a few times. CDR3: CASSQESGHGYTF. The CDR3 DNA reads TGCGCCAGCAGCCAAGAGTCAGGTCATGGCTACACCTTC. The chain is built from TRBV4-3 and TRBJ1-2; D remains unclear. V lost 0 bases and J 6 bases, leaving 8 bases between the germline ends. Germline lookup yields CDR1 LGHNA and CDR2 YSLEER. The CDR3 extends over 13 amino acids.

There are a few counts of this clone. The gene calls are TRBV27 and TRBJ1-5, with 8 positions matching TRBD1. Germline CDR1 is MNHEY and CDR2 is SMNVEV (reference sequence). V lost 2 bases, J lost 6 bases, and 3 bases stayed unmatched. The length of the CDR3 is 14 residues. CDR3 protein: CASSLAGGPQPQHF. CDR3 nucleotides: TGTGCCAGCAGTTTAGCAGGGGGCCCTCAGCCCCAGCATTTT.

The DNA of the CDR3 is TGTGCCAGGAGGCACAATTCACCCCTCCACTTT. It translates to CARRHNSPLHF. The V and J genes are TRBV5-8 and TRBJ1-6; D is unresolved. V shed 8 bases and J shed 7 bases, with 7 bases lying between them. This CDR3 comprises 11 residues. The V gene's germline CDR1 is SGHTS and CDR2 YDEGEE.

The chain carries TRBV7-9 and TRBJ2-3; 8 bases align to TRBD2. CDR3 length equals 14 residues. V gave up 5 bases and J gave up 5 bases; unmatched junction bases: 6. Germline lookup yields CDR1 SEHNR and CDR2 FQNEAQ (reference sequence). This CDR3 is CASSPTSGRDTQYF. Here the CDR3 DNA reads TGTGCCAGCAGCCCCACTAGCGGAAGAGATACGCAGTATTTT.

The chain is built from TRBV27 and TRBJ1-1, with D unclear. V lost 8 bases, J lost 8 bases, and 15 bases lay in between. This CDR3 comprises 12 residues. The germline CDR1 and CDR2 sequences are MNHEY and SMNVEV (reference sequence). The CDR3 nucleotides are TGTGCCAGCTCTTTTACGGGTCTAGAAGCTTTCTTT. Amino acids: CASSFTGLEAFF.

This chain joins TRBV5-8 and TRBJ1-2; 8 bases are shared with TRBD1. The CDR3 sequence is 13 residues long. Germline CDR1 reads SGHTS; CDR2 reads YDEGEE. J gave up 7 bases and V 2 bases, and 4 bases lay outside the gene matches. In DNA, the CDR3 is TGTGCCAGCAGCTTTGCAGGGGGCCTTGGCTACACCTTC. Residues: CASSFAGGLGYTF.

The CDR3 DNA is TGTGCCAGCAGTTACTCGAAAGTTCGGGGCTACGAGCAGTACTTC. Its translation: CASSYSKVRGYEQYF. The gene calls are TRBV6-5 and TRBJ2-7; D possibly corresponds to TRBD2 (5 bases). V lost 0 bases to trimming and J lost 3 bases, with 12 bases between them. Germline V gene sequence: CDR1 MNHEY, CDR2 SVGAGI. The CDR3 is 15 residues long.

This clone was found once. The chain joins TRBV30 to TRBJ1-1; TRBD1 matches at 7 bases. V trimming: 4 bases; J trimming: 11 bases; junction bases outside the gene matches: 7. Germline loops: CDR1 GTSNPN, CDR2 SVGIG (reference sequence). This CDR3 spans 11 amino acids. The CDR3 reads CAWMDRPGAFF. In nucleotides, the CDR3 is TGTGCCTGGATGGACAGGCCAGGGGCTTTCTTT.

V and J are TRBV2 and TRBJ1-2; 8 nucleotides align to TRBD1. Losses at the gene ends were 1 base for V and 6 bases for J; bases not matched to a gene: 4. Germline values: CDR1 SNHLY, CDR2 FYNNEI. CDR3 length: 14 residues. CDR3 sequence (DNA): TGTGCCAGCAGTGAAGGGCAGGGGGCGGATGGCTACACCTTC. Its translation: CASSEGQGADGYTF.

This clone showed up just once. CDR3 amino acids: CASSMTGGQPQHF. CDR3 DNA sequence: TGTGCCAGCAGCATGACAGGGGGACAGCCCCAGCATTTT. This chain connects TRBV11-2 to TRBJ1-5; 9 positions match TRBD1. The V gene end was trimmed by 5 bases and the J gene end by 7 bases; junction bases not matched to a gene: 3. This CDR3 spans 13 amino acids. From germline, CDR1 is SGHAT and CDR2 FQNNGV.

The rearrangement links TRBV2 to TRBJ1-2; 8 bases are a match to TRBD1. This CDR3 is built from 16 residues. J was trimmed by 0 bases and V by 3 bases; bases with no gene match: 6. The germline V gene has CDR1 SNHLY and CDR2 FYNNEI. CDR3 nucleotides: TGTGCCAGCAGTGAGGACAGGGCCCATACTAACTATGGCTACACCTTC. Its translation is CASSEDRAHTNYGYTF.

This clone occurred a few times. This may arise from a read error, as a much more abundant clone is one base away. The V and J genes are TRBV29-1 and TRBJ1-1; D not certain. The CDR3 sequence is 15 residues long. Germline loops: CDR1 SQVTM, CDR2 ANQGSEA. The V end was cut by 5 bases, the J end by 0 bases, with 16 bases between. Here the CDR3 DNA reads TGCAGCGTTAGGTGGCAGCGGGTAGTGAACACTGAAGCTTTCTTT. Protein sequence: CSVRWQRVVNTEAFF.

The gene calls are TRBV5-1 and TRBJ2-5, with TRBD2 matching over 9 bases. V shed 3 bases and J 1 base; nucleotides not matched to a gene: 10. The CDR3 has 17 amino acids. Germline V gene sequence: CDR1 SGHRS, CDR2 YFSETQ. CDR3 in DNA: TGCGCCAGCAGCTCCGGTAGCGGGAGATCCACCCAAGAGACCCAGTACTTC. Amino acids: CASSSGSGRSTQETQYF. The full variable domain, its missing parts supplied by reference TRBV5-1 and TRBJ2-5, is KAGVTQTPRYLIKTRGQQVTLSCSPISGHRSVSWYQQTPGQGLQFLFEYFSETQRNKGNFPGRFSGRQFSNSRSEMNVSTLELGDSALYLCASSSGSGRSTQETQYFGPGTRLLVL.

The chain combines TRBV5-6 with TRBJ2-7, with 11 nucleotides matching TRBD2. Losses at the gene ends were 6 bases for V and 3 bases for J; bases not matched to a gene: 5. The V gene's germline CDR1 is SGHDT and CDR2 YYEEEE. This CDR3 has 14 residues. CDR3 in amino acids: CASNSGTSGYEQYF. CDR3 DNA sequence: TGTGCCAGCAACTCCGGGACTAGCGGCTACGAGCAGTACTTC.